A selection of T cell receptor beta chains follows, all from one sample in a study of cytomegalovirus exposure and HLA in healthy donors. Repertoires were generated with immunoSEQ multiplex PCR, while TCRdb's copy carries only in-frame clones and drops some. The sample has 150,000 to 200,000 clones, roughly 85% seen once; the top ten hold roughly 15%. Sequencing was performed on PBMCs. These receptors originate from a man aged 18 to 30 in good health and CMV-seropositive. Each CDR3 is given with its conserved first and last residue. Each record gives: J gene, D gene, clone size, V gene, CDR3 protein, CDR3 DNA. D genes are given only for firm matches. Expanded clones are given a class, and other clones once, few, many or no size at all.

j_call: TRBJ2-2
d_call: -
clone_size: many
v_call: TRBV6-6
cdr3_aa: CASRGGGDTGELFF
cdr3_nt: TGTGCCAGCAGAGGTGGAGGGGACACCGGGGAGCTGTTTTTT

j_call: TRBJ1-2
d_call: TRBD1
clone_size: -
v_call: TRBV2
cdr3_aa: CASSEAAGGTYGYTF
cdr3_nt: TGTGCCAGCAGTGAAGCGGCAGGGGGCACCTATGGCTACACCTTC

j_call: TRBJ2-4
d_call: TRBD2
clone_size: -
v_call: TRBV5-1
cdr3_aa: CASRQSGGKNIQYF
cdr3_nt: TGCGCCAGCAGACAAAGCGGGGGTAAAAACATTCAGTACTTC

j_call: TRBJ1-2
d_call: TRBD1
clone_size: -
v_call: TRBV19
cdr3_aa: CASSISTGTALPFGYTF
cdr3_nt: TGTGCCAGTAGTATCTCAACTGGGACAGCCTTACCCTTTGGCTACACCTTC

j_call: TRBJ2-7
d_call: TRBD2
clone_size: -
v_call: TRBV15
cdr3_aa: CATRPGLAGGLDEQYF
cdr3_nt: TGTGCCACCCGACCAGGGCTAGCGGGAGGGCTGGACGAGCAGTACTTC

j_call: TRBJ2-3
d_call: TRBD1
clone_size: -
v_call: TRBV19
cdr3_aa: CASKSKGQGHTDTQYF
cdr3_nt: TGTGCCAGTAAGTCAAAGGGACAGGGGCACACAGATACGCAGTATTTT

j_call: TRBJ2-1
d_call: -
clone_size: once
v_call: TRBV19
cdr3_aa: CAARRGDEQFF
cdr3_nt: TGTGCCGCGCGCAGGGGAGATGAGCAGTTCTTC

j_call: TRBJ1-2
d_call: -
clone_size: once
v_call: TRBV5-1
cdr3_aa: CASSFTSTANYGYTF
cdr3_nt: TGCGCCAGCAGTTTCACGTCGACAGCTAACTATGGCTACACCTTC

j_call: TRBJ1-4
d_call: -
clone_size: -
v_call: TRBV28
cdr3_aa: CASSLGLAGNEKLFF
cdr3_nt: TGTGCCAGCAGTTTGGGGCTGGCGGGAAATGAAAAACTGTTTTTT

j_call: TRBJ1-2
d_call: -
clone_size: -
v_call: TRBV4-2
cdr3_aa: CASSQALQSGGFPNYGYTF
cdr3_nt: TGTGCCAGCAGCCAAGCCCTTCAAAGTGGCGGCTTCCCGAACTATGGCTACACCTTC

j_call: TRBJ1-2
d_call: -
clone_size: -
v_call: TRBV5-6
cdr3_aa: CASSSDSYYGYTF
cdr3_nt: TGTGCCAGCAGCTCCGACAGTTACTATGGCTACACCTTC